These T cell receptor beta chains were read from a single sample in a study of blood T cell repertoires in COVID-19. The data were produced by immunoSEQ multiplex PCR, yet TCRdb's version contains in-frame clones alone and is incomplete. The table lists around 140,000 clones, 85% to 90% of them singletons. The sample comprised PBMCs or T cells enriched from blood (not recorded which). These receptors were collected from a man aged 60 to 69 who had recovered from COVID-19. Each CDR3 is given with its conserved first and last residue. The order of the fields is J gene, V gene, CDR3 protein.

>TRBJ2-1|TRBV6-6
CASSSAGGSHEQFF
>TRBJ1-1|TRBV19
CASTRTGSGAEAFF
>TRBJ1-6|TRBV29-1
CSVGESSYNSPLHF
>TRBJ1-4|TRBV30
CAWSPTGVEEKLFF
>TRBJ2-7|TRBV5-1
CASRRGNNEQYF
>TRBJ1-3|TRBV6-5
CASSSAGTGENTIYF
>TRBJ1-3|TRBV5-1
CATRAGPGSMGNTIYF
>TRBJ1-5|TRBV19
CASAGQGLYNQPQHF
>TRBJ1-5|TRBV25-1
CASSDPRQGNQPQHF
>TRBJ2-1|TRBV11-2
CASSWTGPGEQFF
>TRBJ1-4|TRBV11-2
CASSLGPGAGEKLFF
>TRBJ2-7|TRBV7-2
CASTTRDMTLGQYF
>TRBJ2-2|TRBV2
CASRLAGGTGELFF
>TRBJ1-1|TRBV19
CASSSIYTEAFF
>TRBJ1-1|TRBV28
CASSFGSLGLNTEAFF
>TRBJ2-2|TRBV19
CASSRSGQGYTGELFF
>TRBJ2-2|TRBV19
CASSVAFNTGELFF
>TRBJ1-1|TRBV27
CASRDSGNTEAFF
>TRBJ2-7|TRBV28
CASSLLGTGGSYEQYF
>TRBJ1-3|TRBV7-8
CASSLQISGNTIYF
>TRBJ1-1|TRBV18
CASSPGTGLEAFF
>TRBJ2-7|TRBV5-6
CASTPRGTGFYEQYF
>TRBJ2-1|TRBV7-2
CASSRSVAPGNEQFF
>TRBJ2-7|TRBV27
CASSFGDTYEQYF
>TRBJ2-1|TRBV6-5
CASSSSIGREFF
>TRBJ1-5|TRBV3-1/TRBV3-2
CASSQDNVGSRPQHF
>TRBJ2-2|TRBV11-2
CASSPGLYTGELFF
>TRBJ1-2|TRBV7-8
CASSPETGGPYGYTF
>TRBJ1-3|TRBV6-5
CASSSAGGSGNTIYF
>TRBJ2-3|TRBV6-5
CASSPRTGPDTQYF
>TRBJ1-3|TRBV11-2
CASSLRTPGTEGNTIYF
>TRBJ2-7|TRBV28
CASISGLAGAQFSYEQYF
>TRBJ1-1|TRBV15
CATSLRSTVTEAFF
>TRBJ2-7|TRBV7-9
CASRQENLYEQYF
>TRBJ2-3|TRBV28
CASSLDGVTDTQYF